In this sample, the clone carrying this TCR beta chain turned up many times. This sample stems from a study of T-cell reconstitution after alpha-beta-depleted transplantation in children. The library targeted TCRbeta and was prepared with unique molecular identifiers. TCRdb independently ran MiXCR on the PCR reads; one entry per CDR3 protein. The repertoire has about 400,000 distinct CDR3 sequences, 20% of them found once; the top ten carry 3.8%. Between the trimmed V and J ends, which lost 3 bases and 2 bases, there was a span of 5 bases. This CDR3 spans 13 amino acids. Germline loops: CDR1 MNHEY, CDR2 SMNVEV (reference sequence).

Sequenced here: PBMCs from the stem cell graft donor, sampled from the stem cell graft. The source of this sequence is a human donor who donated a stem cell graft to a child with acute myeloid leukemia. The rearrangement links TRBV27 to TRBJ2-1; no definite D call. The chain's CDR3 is CASSFGTYNEQFF. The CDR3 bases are TGTGCCAGCAGTTTTGGCACCTACAATGAGCAGTTCTTC.